This T cell receptor (beta chain) derives from a study of T cell changes during pregnancy in multiple sclerosis. Clones were read by immunoSEQ multiplex PCR, and TCRdb kept only the in-frame ones, dropping some. This repertoire shows fewer than 80,000 clones, over 80% found once; its top ten account for roughly 2.1%. The germline CDR1 and CDR2 sequences are SGHNT and YENEEA. Trimming took 9 bases from V and 3 from J; bases not matched to a gene: 15. The CDR3 has 17 amino acids. The source of this sequence is a female donor in good health, enrolled as a control in a pregnancy study. The rearrangement joins TRBV11-3 to TRBJ1-4; TRBD1 matches at 8 bases. The sample consisted of peripheral blood, taken in the third trimester of pregnancy. CDR3 DNA sequence: TGTGCCAGGGATCGAACAGGGGGTCGGGTTGCTAATGAAAAACTGTTTTTT. Encoded protein: CARDRTGGRVANEKLFF.